The 11 T cell receptor beta chains below come from one sample, sequenced in a study of patients and donors after allogeneic stem cell transplantation. A single record per CDR3 protein comes from TCRdb applying MiXCR to the RT-PCR reads. Seen here are around 9,000 distinct CDR3 sequences, roughly 4.3% observed once, and the top ten hold 20%. The specimen was blood, either unsorted or a sorted T cell fraction (not recorded which). The receptor set was obtained from a human donor who was either an allogeneic HSCT recipient or a stem cell or donor lymphocyte infusion donor (not recorded which). It is not recorded whose cells these are; they may come from a transplant donor.

This clonotype ranks as medium-sized. V and J are TRBV7-2 and TRBJ1-1; D ambiguous. Trimming removed 5 bases at V and 4 bases at J, with 14 bases between. Germline V gene sequence: CDR1 SGHTA, CDR2 FQGNSA. The CDR3 consists of 14 residues. The CDR3 nucleotides read TGTGCCAGCAGCCCAATCCTCACTGGCACTGAAGCTTTCTTT. It specifies CASSPILTGTEAFF.

This clonotype has a count of ten or more. The V and J genes are TRBV9 and TRBJ2-5; tentatively, D is TRBD1 or TRBD2 (5 bases each). V shed 2 bases and J shed 4 bases, with 12 bases lying between them. This CDR3 region has 14 residues. Germline loops: CDR1 SGDLS, CDR2 YYNGEE. In nucleotides, the CDR3 is TGTGCCAGCAGCGTTGAACGGGGCCCAGAGACCCAGTACTTC. It codes for CASSVERGPETQYF.

V gene TRBV20-1 combines with J gene TRBJ2-1; 10 bases are a match to TRBD2. CDR1 is DFQATT and CDR2 is SNEGSKA in the germline V gene (reference sequence). This CDR3 comprises 16 residues. V dropped 3 bases and J dropped 8; count of bases not matched to a gene: 13. The CDR3 DNA reads as TGCAGTGCTAGTAGAGCCCTAGCGGGAGTCAACCATGAGCAGTTCTTC. It is translated as CSASRALAGVNHEQFF.

This clonotype occurred many times. The rearrangement uses TRBV14 and TRBJ1-1; no definite D call. Germline V gives CDR1 SGHDN, CDR2 FVKESK. CDR3 length: 14 amino acids. V was trimmed by 2 bases and J by 1 base, leaving 8 bases between them. Here the CDR3 DNA reads TGTGCCAGCAGCCAACGAAACAGGAACACTGAAGCTTTCTTT. Amino acids: CASSQRNRNTEAFF. Full variable domain (missing parts from reference TRBV14 and TRBJ1-1): EAGVTQFPSHSVIEKGQTVTLRCDPISGHDNLYWYRRVMGKEIKFLLHFVKESKQDESGMPNNRFLAERTGGTYSTLKVQPAELEDSGVYFCASSQRNRNTEAFFGQGTRLTVV.

This clonotype was counted ten times or more. The CDR3 DNA sequence: TGTGCCAGCAGCCAAGATAATCTAGCGGGAGGACCCCACACCGGGGAGCTGTTTTTT. Its translation is CASSQDNLAGGPHTGELFF. This chain links TRBV3-1 with TRBJ2-2; 11 nucleotides align to TRBD2. The CDR3 has 19 amino acids. Germline V gene sequence: CDR1 LGHDT, CDR2 YNNKEL (reference sequence). The trim removed 0 bases at V and 3 bases at J, leaving 9 bases unmatched.

This clonotype has ten or more counts. The chain links TRBV18 to TRBJ2-5, with 12 bases identical to TRBD2. This CDR3 is built from 16 residues. Germline values: CDR1 KGHSH, CDR2 LQKENI. The J segment lost 1 base and the V segment lost 1 base, leaving 1 base of the junction unmatched. CDR3 in amino acids: CASSPRLAGAQETQYF. The DNA of the CDR3 is TGTGCCAGCTCACCACGACTAGCGGGAGCCCAAGAGACCCAGTACTTC.

By frequency in the sample, this clonotype is medium-sized. The chain couples TRBV20-1 to TRBJ2-7, with 9 positions matching TRBD2. The V segment lost 5 bases and the J segment 12 bases; nucleotides outside the gene matches: 17. Per the germline V gene, CDR1 is DFQATT and CDR2 is SNEGSKA (reference sequence). This CDR3 has 14 residues. CDR3 amino acids: CSAPGMLAGAQMYF. CDR3 nucleotides: TGCAGTGCTCCAGGAATGTTAGCGGGAGCTCAGATGTACTTC.

This clonotype has at least ten counts. The J gene is TRBJ1-5, the V gene TRBV25-1; the D is unclear. This CDR3 is 14 amino acids long. Per germline, CDR1 MGHDK and CDR2 SYGVNS. Trimming cost V 3 bases and J 1 base, with 7 bases left between them. This CDR3 reads CASSEPLSNQPQHF. The DNA for the CDR3 is TGTGCCAGCAGTGAGCCGTTGAGCAATCAGCCCCAGCATTTT.

This clonotype was seen many times. The V gene is TRBV4-3, the J gene TRBJ2-2; the D is unclear. The CDR3 contains 16 residues. The germline V gene encodes CDR1 LGHNA and CDR2 YSLEER. The V end lost 1 base, the J end lost 0 bases, and 9 bases lay between the germline ends. DNA of the CDR3: TGCGCCAGCAGCCAAGTCGTCAGTTCGAACACCGGGGAGCTGTTTTTT. It codes for CASSQVVSSNTGELFF.

This clonotype showed up many times. The genes are TRBV7-9 and TRBJ2-3; 10 bases map to TRBD1. The trim removed 3 bases at V and 4 bases at J, leaving 10 bases unmatched. This CDR3 spans 17 amino acids. The germline gives CDR1 SEHNR, CDR2 FQNEAQ (reference sequence). The CDR3 nucleotides are TGTGCCAGCAGCTTGAGTTTGGGACAGGGGTTATCAGATACGCAGTATTTT. This sequence encodes CASSLSLGQGLSDTQYF.

This clonotype was observed many times. The genes are TRBV28 and TRBJ1-5; D possibly corresponds to TRBD1 (5 bases). Trimming removed 3 bases from V and 3 bases from J, with 12 bases in between. The CDR3 extends over 15 amino acids. The germline gives CDR1 MDHEN, CDR2 SYDVKM. This CDR3 reads CASSLISGFNQPQHF. CDR3 coding DNA: TGTGCCAGCAGTTTGATCTCAGGGTTCAATCAGCCCCAGCATTTT.